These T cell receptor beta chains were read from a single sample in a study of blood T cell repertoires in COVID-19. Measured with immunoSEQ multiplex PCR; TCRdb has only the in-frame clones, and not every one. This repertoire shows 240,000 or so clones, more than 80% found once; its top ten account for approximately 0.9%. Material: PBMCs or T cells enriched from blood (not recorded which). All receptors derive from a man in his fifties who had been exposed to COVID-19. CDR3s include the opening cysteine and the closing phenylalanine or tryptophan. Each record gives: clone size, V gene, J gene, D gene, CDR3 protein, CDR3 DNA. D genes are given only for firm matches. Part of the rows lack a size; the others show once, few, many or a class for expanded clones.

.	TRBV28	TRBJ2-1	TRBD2	CATWGGSRLNEQFF	TGTGCCACCTGGGGGGGGTCAAGGCTGAATGAGCAGTTCTTC
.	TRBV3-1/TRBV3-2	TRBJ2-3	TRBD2	CASSRSSGVDTQYF	TGTGCCAGCAGCCGTTCTAGCGGTGTAGATACGCAGTATTTT
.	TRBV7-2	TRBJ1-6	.	CASSLFGGSPLHF	TGTGCCAGCAGCTTATTCGGGGGTTCACCCCTCCACTTT
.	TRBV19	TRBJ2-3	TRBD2	CASSTTSGSDTQYF	TGTGCCAGTAGTACTACTAGCGGGTCCGATACGCAGTATTTT
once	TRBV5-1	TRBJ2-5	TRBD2	CASSWAETSGLETQYF	TGCGCCAGCAGCTGGGCCGAGACTAGCGGGTTGGAGACCCAGTACTTC
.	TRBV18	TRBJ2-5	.	CASSPPGFPQETQYF	TGTGCCAGCTCACCCCCAGGTTTCCCCCAGGAGACCCAGTACTTC
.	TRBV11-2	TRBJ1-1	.	CASSLDQGRVTEAFF	TGTGCCAGCAGCTTAGATCAAGGGCGGGTCACTGAAGCTTTCTTT
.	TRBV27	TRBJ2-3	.	CASRFDGLVTSTDTQYF	TGTGCCAGCAGATTCGATGGACTCGTAACTAGCACAGATACGCAGTATTTT
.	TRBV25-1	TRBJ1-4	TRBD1	CASSATGVRGKLFF	TGTGCCAGCAGTGCGACAGGGGTACGGGGGAAACTGTTTTTT
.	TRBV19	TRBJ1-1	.	CASSIMGRTEAFF	TGTGCCAGTAGTATAATGGGGAGGACTGAAGCTTTCTTT
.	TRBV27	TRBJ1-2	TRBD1	CASSPPGTGNGYTF	TGTGCCAGCAGTCCCCCCGGGACAGGGAATGGCTACACCTTC
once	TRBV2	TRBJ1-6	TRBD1	CASRGGGSGQNSPLHF	TGTGCCAGCAGAGGGGGAGGCTCGGGACAGAATTCACCCCTCCACTTT
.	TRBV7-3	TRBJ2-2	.	CASSYYTGELFF	TGTGCCAGCAGCTACTACACCGGGGAGCTGTTTTTT
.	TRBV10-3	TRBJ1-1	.	CAIRRGHLNTEAFF	TGTGCCATCAGGAGGGGACATTTGAACACTGAAGCTTTCTTT
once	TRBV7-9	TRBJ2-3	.	CTSSSRVRTDTQYF	TGTACCAGCAGCTCCAGGGTTCGAACAGATACGCAGTATTTT
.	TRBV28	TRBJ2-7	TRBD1	CASSLRLPIRTGTASNEQYF	TGTGCCAGCAGTCTTAGACTTCCCATCCGAACCGGGACAGCGTCCAACGAGCAGTACTTC
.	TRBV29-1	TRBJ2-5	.	CSVRRGGSETQYF	TGCAGCGTCCGGAGGGGGGGCTCGGAGACCCAGTACTTC
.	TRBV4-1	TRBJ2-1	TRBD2	CASSLAGGSSYNEQFF	TGCGCCAGCAGCCTAGCGGGAGGAAGCTCCTACAATGAGCAGTTCTTC
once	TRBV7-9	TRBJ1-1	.	CASSLVRATGRTTEAFF	TGTGCCAGCAGCTTAGTGAGGGCTACCGGTAGGACCACTGAAGCTTTCTTT
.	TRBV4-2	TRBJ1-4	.	CASSQRGGSTNEKLFF	TGTGCCAGCAGCCAACGGGGGGGCTCTACTAATGAAAAACTGTTTTTT
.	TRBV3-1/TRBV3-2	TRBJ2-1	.	CASTQMAGNNEQFF	TGTGCCAGCACCCAAATGGCAGGGAATAATGAGCAGTTCTTC
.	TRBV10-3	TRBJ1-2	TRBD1	CAISESQGYNYGYTF	TGTGCCATCAGTGAGTCACAGGGGTATAACTATGGCTACACCTTC
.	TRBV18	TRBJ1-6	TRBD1	CASSSGQAYNSPLHF	TGTGCCAGCTCAAGCGGACAGGCTTATAATTCACCCCTCCACTTT
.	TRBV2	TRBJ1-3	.	CASRGHLKPSGNTIYF	TGTGCCAGCAGGGGACACTTGAAACCCTCTGGAAACACCATATATTTT
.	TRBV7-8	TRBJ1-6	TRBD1	CASSVGQGNSYNSPLHF	TGTGCCAGCAGCGTAGGACAGGGGAACTCCTATAATTCACCCCTCCACTTT
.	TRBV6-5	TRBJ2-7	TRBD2	CASSIGEGYEQYF	TGTGCCAGCAGCATCGGGGAGGGCTACGAGCAGTACTTC
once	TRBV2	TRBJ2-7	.	CASSAGYLYEQYF	TGTGCCAGCAGTGCGGGGTATCTCTACGAGCAGTACTTC
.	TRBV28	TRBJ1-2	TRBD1	CASSGTGKGYTF	TGTGCCAGCAGTGGGACAGGGAAGGGCTACACCTTC
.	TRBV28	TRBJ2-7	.	CASRRFGGGHYEQYF	TGTGCCAGCAGACGTTTTGGCGGGGGACACTACGAGCAGTACTTC
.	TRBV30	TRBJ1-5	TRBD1	CAWSVQGQGDQPQHF	TGTGCCTGGAGTGTACAAGGACAGGGTGATCAGCCCCAGCATTTT
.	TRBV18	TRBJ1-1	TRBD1	CASSSTTGFDTEAFF	TGTGCCAGCTCATCAACGACAGGGTTCGACACTGAAGCTTTCTTT
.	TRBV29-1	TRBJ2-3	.	CSVAGPGRTDTQYF	TGCAGCGTCGCGGGACCGGGACGCACAGATACGCAGTATTTT
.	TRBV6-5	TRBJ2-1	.	CASRRISSYNEQFF	TGTGCCAGCAGGCGGATCAGCTCCTACAATGAGCAGTTCTTC
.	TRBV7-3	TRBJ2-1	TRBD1	CASSLNPRTGPYNEQFF	TGTGCCAGCAGCTTAAATCCTCGGACAGGGCCCTACAATGAGCAGTTCTTC
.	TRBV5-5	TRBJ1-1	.	CASSFAASTEAFF	TGTGCCAGCAGCTTTGCAGCGAGCACTGAAGCTTTCTTT
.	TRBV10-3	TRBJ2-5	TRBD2	CAISETSGGRETQYF	TGTGCCATCAGTGAGACTAGCGGGGGGAGAGAGACCCAGTACTTC
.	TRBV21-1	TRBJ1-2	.	CASSKDGMDRSNYGYTF	TGTGCCAGCAGCAAAGACGGTATGGACAGATCTAACTATGGCTACACCTTC